This entry concerns a single TCR beta chain. The antigen is unknown. The sample is drawn from a study of cytomegalovirus exposure and HLA in healthy donors. Study details: Both the 100 to 150 validation repertoires and the roughly 700 first-cohort repertoires used the same platform, as reported by a later analysis.

Findings and caveats of the study: Published work reported that the classifier diagnosed cytomegalovirus status with high specificity and sensitivity. The TCR clusters that emerged in the first cohort tended, a later analysis found, to co-occur in the 110 or so validation repertoires. Altogether, 150 to 200 TCR beta chains were recorded as cytomegalovirus-associated.

TCRdb keeps only in-frame clones here, not all; method: immunoSEQ multiplex PCR. The table lists 100,000 to 150,000 clones, roughly nine tenths of them singletons. Germline CDR1 MNHNY, CDR2 SVGAGI (reference sequence). The CDR3 is made up of 15 amino acids. The J segment lost 0 bases and the V segment lost 7 bases, leaving 8 bases of the junction unmatched. The chain uses TRBV6-6 and TRBJ2-7; 8 bases agree with TRBD2. The TCR was taken from a woman in her late teens or twenties in good health and CMV-seronegative. Material: PBMCs. The DNA of the CDR3 is TGTGCCAGCATCCAAACCGGGACTAGCTCCTACGAGCAGTACTTC. Protein product: CASIQTGTSSYEQYF.